A selection of T cell receptor beta chains follows, all from one sample in a study of T cells after yellow fever vaccination. TCRdb passed the 5' RACE reads through MiXCR, listing each CDR3 protein once. The sample records 15,000 or so distinct CDR3 sequences, 7.3% being singletons. Sequencing was performed on PBMCs, either bulk or a sorted T-cell subset (CD4+, CD8+, memory, or dextramer-sorted; not recorded which), taken on the day of the yellow fever booster vaccination. The receptors stem from a man younger than 35 who received the YFV17D yellow fever vaccine. The CDR3 runs from the conserved cysteine through the conserved F or W. The size of a clone is reported for some rows only, either as once, few or many, or as a class for expanded clones.

CDR3: CASRNRRGLEPQHF
V: TRBV6-2/TRBV6-3
size: many
J: TRBJ1-5

CDR3: CASSLAASGKGYTF
V: TRBV7-2
size: many
J: TRBJ1-2

CDR3: CASSRTQGNQPQHF
V: TRBV4-1
size: medium-sized
J: TRBJ1-5

CDR3: CGATPSQTQYF
V: TRBV29-1
size: many
J: TRBJ2-5

CDR3: CASGYGQTSTDTQYF
V: TRBV6-2/TRBV6-3
size: many
J: TRBJ2-3

CDR3: CASSRAGDSPLHF
V: TRBV6-2/TRBV6-3
size: many
J: TRBJ1-6

CDR3: CATSRSGSGIGANVLTF
V: TRBV15
size: many
J: TRBJ2-6

CDR3: CATSLLSGREKLFF
V: TRBV15
size: -
J: TRBJ1-4

CDR3: CASSPNRGGRDTQYF
V: TRBV7-3
size: medium-sized
J: TRBJ2-3

CDR3: CASSLAGHLGTQYF
V: TRBV5-1
size: medium-sized
J: TRBJ2-5

CDR3: CASSRPGTSGGPVLF
V: TRBV6-6
size: many
J: TRBJ2-1

CDR3: CASSQDKGQGVPDTQYF
V: TRBV4-1
size: many
J: TRBJ2-3

CDR3: CASRTFGNGYTF
V: TRBV6-6
size: many
J: TRBJ1-2

CDR3: CASRPTGGANVLTF
V: TRBV6-5
size: many
J: TRBJ2-6

CDR3: CASSPDGARLRSAFNYGYTF
V: TRBV18
size: many
J: TRBJ1-2

CDR3: CASSSPSGASSATQYF
V: TRBV7-2
size: -
J: TRBJ2-3

CDR3: CATRLAGDETQYF
V: TRBV6-2/TRBV6-3
size: many
J: TRBJ2-5

CDR3: CASSRDRDSEQFF
V: TRBV11-2
size: many
J: TRBJ2-1

CDR3: CASTTTGETQYF
V: TRBV2
size: many
J: TRBJ2-5

CDR3: CASSLDYRKQYF
V: TRBV7-9
size: many
J: TRBJ2-7

CDR3: CASSVGGAYETQYF
V: TRBV9
size: many
J: TRBJ2-5

CDR3: CASSYGRGRANSPLHF
V: TRBV6-6
size: many
J: TRBJ1-6

CDR3: CASSSSGGALVSGQFF
V: TRBV7-2
size: -
J: TRBJ2-1

CDR3: CASTHRRFQETQYF
V: TRBV11-3
size: many
J: TRBJ2-5

CDR3: CASTEVGARTDTQYF
V: TRBV7-2
size: many
J: TRBJ2-3

CDR3: CASSLDRGERGYTF
V: TRBV7-2
size: many
J: TRBJ1-2

CDR3: CASSDPGMMNTEAFF
V: TRBV10-2
size: medium-sized
J: TRBJ1-1

CDR3: CASLPGQGLNYGYTF
V: TRBV27
size: many
J: TRBJ1-2

CDR3: CASSLGQGDEQYF
V: TRBV7-2
size: many
J: TRBJ2-7

CDR3: CASSLEAVPEKLFF
V: TRBV5-5
size: many
J: TRBJ1-4

CDR3: CASSWGPGNTEAFF
V: TRBV5-6
size: few
J: TRBJ1-1

CDR3: CASSLGNSVAKNIQYF
V: TRBV5-1
size: many
J: TRBJ2-4

CDR3: CASSNRDSLNYGYTF
V: TRBV6-5
size: many
J: TRBJ1-2

CDR3: CASSPGDGGGTDTQYF
V: TRBV5-1
size: many
J: TRBJ2-3

CDR3: CSAVDGATDTQYF
V: TRBV20-1
size: many
J: TRBJ2-3

CDR3: CASSQDLRTGGQYYEQYF
V: TRBV4-2
size: many
J: TRBJ2-7

CDR3: CASSLMETGPYEQYF
V: TRBV7-8
size: medium-sized
J: TRBJ2-7

CDR3: CSAGRDRGWNEQFF
V: TRBV20-1
size: many
J: TRBJ2-1

CDR3: CASSLASGIKTLHF
V: TRBV7-2
size: many
J: TRBJ1-6

CDR3: CASSYSYSYEQYF
V: TRBV6-6
size: many
J: TRBJ2-7

CDR3: CASSVASGGANEQFF
V: TRBV9
size: many
J: TRBJ2-1

CDR3: CASSYGQGGELFF
V: TRBV5-1
size: medium-sized
J: TRBJ2-2

CDR3: CASSPGAGGPDTQYF
V: TRBV7-2
size: many
J: TRBJ2-3

CDR3: CASSLKPFLGRVADTQYF
V: TRBV12-3/TRBV12-4
size: medium-sized
J: TRBJ2-3

CDR3: CASSLSTDTQYF
V: TRBV5-1
size: many
J: TRBJ2-3

CDR3: CASSSPGGAILLNEQFF
V: TRBV12-3/TRBV12-4
size: many
J: TRBJ2-1

CDR3: CASSWTGRDEQYF
V: TRBV7-3
size: many
J: TRBJ2-7

CDR3: CASSLTSGGADTQYF
V: TRBV5-4
size: many
J: TRBJ2-3

CDR3: CASSQAGTSGWLEQFF
V: TRBV4-2
size: many
J: TRBJ2-1